Listed below are T cell receptor beta chains from one sample, sequenced in a study of blood T cell repertoires in COVID-19. The protocol was immunoSEQ multiplex PCR, while the TCRdb copy is restricted to in-frame clones and leaves out a portion. The sample lists approximately 200,000 clones, roughly three quarters occurring once. What was sequenced was peripheral blood. The source of these receptors is a woman in her 40s with COVID-19, enrolled during active disease. CDR3s include the opening cysteine and the closing phenylalanine or tryptophan. D genes are given only for firm matches. Clone size is not always given. Where it is, it says once, few, many or a class for expanded clones.

-	TRBV6-2/TRBV6-3	few	14	TRBJ1-2	TGTGCCAGCAGTTACTCCGAGAGAAACTATGGCTACACCTTC	CASSYSERNYGYTF
TRBD1	TRBV11-2	once	15	TRBJ2-1	TGTGCCAGCAGCCGGACCCCGACAGGGGAGAATGAGCAGTTCTTC	CASSRTPTGENEQFF
-	TRBV5-4	-	16	TRBJ1-3	TGTGCCCGCAGTCGGGGCGGGGGGGCTTCTGGAAACACCATATATTTT	CARSRGGGASGNTIYF
TRBD2	TRBV19	-	15	TRBJ2-3	TGTGCCAGTAGTATCTCTAGCGGGAGCACAGATACGCAGTATTTT	CASSISSGSTDTQYF
TRBD1	TRBV30	-	13	TRBJ1-2	TGTGCCTGGATTATGACAGGGGGATATGGCTACACCTTC	CAWIMTGGYGYTF
-	TRBV19	-	12	TRBJ2-2	TGTGCCAGTAGTATTGGCCCCGGGGAGCTGTTTTTT	CASSIGPGELFF
-	TRBV27	-	13	TRBJ1-4	TGTGCCAGCACGGACCCGCCTAGCGAAAAACTGTTTTTT	CASTDPPSEKLFF
-	TRBV3-1/TRBV3-2	-	11	TRBJ2-7	TGTGCCAGCAGCCGGGGGCACGAGCAGTACTTC	CASSRGHEQYF
-	TRBV11-3	-	15	TRBJ1-3	TGTGCCAGCAGCTTAGATTCGACAGCTGGAAACACCATATATTTT	CASSLDSTAGNTIYF
-	TRBV19	-	15	TRBJ1-3	TGTGCCAGTAGTATAGGGCCTTACTCTGGAAACACCATATATTTT	CASSIGPYSGNTIYF
TRBD1	TRBV7-2	-	17	TRBJ1-5	TGTGCCAGCAGCGCACAAGGTGGCGGGACAGGGAGGCAGCCCCAGCATTTT	CASSAQGGGTGRQPQHF
-	TRBV3-1/TRBV3-2	-	15	TRBJ1-2	TGTGCCAGCAGCCATTCACCCCGGACAGCCCCGCTCTCCACCTTC	CASSHSPRTAPLSTF
-	TRBV5-1	medium-sized	17	TRBJ1-2	TGCGCCAGCAGCCCCGCCCAAGGGAGTGGACCTTTCTATGGCTACACCTTC	CASSPAQGSGPFYGYTF
-	TRBV5-1	-	15	TRBJ2-2	TGCGCCAGCAGCAAGCAGGGCGAGTTGTCCGGGGAGCTGTTTTTT	CASSKQGELSGELFF
TRBD2	TRBV9	-	15	TRBJ2-1	TGTGCCAGCAGCGTAGTTGGCGGGGGTTACAATGAGCAGTTCTTC	CASSVVGGGYNEQFF
-	TRBV7-9	-	15	TRBJ1-1	TGTGCCAGCAGCTTAGCGCTGGGGGACGGGAGTGAAGCTTTCTTT	CASSLALGDGSEAFF
-	TRBV2	-	13	TRBJ2-1	TGTGCCAGCATGTTACATCCCTACAATGAGCAGTTCTTC	CASMLHPYNEQFF
-	TRBV5-1	once	14	TRBJ2-7	TGCGCCAGCAGCTTGGCCTTACAGGGTCACGAGCAGTACTTC	CASSLALQGHEQYF
-	TRBV4-2	-	16	TRBJ2-1	TGTGCCAGCAGCCAATTGGAGGTGGGGGGATACAATGAGCAGTTCTTC	CASSQLEVGGYNEQFF
TRBD2	TRBV7-3	-	16	TRBJ2-1	TGTGCCAGCAGCCGCACCGTAGGCGGGGGGGCCATTGAGCAGTTCTTC	CASSRTVGGGAIEQFF
TRBD1	TRBV11-2	-	14	TRBJ2-3	TGTGCCAGCAGCCGGACAGGGACCACAGATACGCAGTATTTT	CASSRTGTTDTQYF
-	TRBV6-1	-	15	TRBJ1-6	TGTGCCAGCAGTGAGGAGTACGGTTATAATTCACCCCTCCACTTT	CASSEEYGYNSPLHF
-	TRBV7-2	-	13	TRBJ2-3	TGTGCCAGCAGCCATACTAGCACAGATACGCAGTATTTT	CASSHTSTDTQYF
-	TRBV5-4	-	14	TRBJ1-4	TGTGCCAGCACAACGGACAGATTTAATGAAAAACTGTTTTTT	CASTTDRFNEKLFF
-	TRBV10-3	-	13	TRBJ1-5	TGTGCCATCAGTGAAGGGGCGGGGCAGCCCCAGCATTTT	CAISEGAGQPQHF
TRBD2	TRBV7-6	-	19	TRBJ2-3	TGTGCCAGCAGCTTAGGTCCCACTAGCGGGAGATTGGTCACAGATACGCAGTATTTT	CASSLGPTSGRLVTDTQYF
TRBD1	TRBV7-9	-	15	TRBJ1-1	TGTGCCAGCAGCTTAGTGGGACAGGGGGGTACTGAAGCTTTCTTT	CASSLVGQGGTEAFF
-	TRBV10-3	-	14	TRBJ1-6	TGTGCCATCAGTCCTACAGCTTATAATTCACCCCTCCACTTT	CAISPTAYNSPLHF
TRBD2	TRBV3-1/TRBV3-2	few	16	TRBJ2-1	TGTGCCAGCAGCCAAGGTCTAGCGGGAGGTGTGGATGAGCAGTTCTTC	CASSQGLAGGVDEQFF
TRBD1	TRBV24-1	once	16	TRBJ2-6	TGTGCCACCAGGGACAGGGGCTTTGGTGGGGCCAACGTCCTGACTTTC	CATRDRGFGGANVLTF
TRBD1	TRBV24-1	-	16	TRBJ2-5	TGTGCCACCAGTGAGCCGGGACAGGGGACGACAGAGACCCAGTACTTC	CATSEPGQGTTETQYF
-	TRBV19	once	14	TRBJ1-3	TGTGCCAGTAGTATCTCGGTAGTCGGAAACACCATATATTTT	CASSISVVGNTIYF
TRBD2	TRBV24-1	-	15	TRBJ2-1	TGTGCCACCAGTGATTCTAGCGGGTACTACAATGAGCAGTTCTTC	CATSDSSGYYNEQFF
TRBD1	TRBV20-1	-	14	TRBJ2-5	TGCAGTGCCAGTAGACAGGGGGCTTTTGAGACCCAGTACTTC	CSASRQGAFETQYF